This T cell receptor (beta chain) was observed in a study of shared clonotypes between healthy human individuals. Overall study results and limits: It was the few donors that limited the genetic and exposure-history diversity represented.

The CDR3 sequence is 13 residues long. Germline lookup yields CDR1 SGHVS and CDR2 FQNEAQ. The V end lost 4 bases, the J end lost 4 bases, and 10 bases lay between the germline ends. Comments on this clone: The target antigen is unknown.

The data were produced by immunoSEQ multiplex PCR, yet TCRdb's version contains in-frame clones alone and is incomplete. The sample holds some 2.1 million clones; 85% to 95% are singletons and the top ten take more than 0.1%. The clonotype originates from a man aged 18 to 30 in good health. The source material was naive CD4+ T cells sorted from blood. The subset was: CD45RA+ positively selected. The V and J genes are TRBV7-8 and TRBJ1-1; TRBD1 is a possible D gene (5 bases). CDR3 nucleotides: TGTGCCAGCAGCTCCAGGGTGGGCACTGAAGCTTTCTTT. Translating it yields CASSSRVGTEAFF. Variable domain in full (rest from reference TRBV7-8 and TRBJ1-1): GAGVSQSPRYKVAKRGQDVALRCDPISGHVSLFWYQQALGQGPEFLTYFQNEAQLDKSGLPSDRFFAERPEGSVSTLKIQRTQQEDSAVYLCASSSRVGTEAFFGQGTRLTVV.